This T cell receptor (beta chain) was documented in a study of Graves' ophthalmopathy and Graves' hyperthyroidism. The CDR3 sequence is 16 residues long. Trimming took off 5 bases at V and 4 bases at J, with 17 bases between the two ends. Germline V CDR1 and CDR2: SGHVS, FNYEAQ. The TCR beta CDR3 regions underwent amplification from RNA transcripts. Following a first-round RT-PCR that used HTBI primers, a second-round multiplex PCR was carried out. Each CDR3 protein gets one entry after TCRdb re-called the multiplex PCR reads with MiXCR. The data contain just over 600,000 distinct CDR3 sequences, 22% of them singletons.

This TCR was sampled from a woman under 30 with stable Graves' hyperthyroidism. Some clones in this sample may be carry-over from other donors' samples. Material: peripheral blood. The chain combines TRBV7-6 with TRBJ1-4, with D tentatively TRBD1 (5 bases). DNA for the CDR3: TGTGCCAGCAGCCCGACTCCGGGACTGGTTAATGAAAAACTGTTTTTT. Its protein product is CASSPTPGLVNEKLFF.